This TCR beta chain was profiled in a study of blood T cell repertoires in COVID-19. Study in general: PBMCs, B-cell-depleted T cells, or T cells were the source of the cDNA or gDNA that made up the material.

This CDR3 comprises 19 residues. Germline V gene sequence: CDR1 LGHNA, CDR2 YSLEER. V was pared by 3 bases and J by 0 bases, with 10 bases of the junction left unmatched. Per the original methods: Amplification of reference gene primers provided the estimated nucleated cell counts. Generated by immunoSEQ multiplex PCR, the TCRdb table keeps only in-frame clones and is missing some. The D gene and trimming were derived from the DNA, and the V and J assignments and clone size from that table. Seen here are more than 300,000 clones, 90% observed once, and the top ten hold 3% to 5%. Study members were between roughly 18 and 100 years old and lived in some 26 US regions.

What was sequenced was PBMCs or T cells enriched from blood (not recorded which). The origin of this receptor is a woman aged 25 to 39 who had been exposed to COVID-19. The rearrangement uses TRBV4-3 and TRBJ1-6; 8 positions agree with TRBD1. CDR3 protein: CASSQGRWTGNSYNSPLHF. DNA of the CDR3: TGCGCCAGCAGCCAGGGGAGATGGACAGGGAACTCCTATAATTCACCCCTCCACTTT.